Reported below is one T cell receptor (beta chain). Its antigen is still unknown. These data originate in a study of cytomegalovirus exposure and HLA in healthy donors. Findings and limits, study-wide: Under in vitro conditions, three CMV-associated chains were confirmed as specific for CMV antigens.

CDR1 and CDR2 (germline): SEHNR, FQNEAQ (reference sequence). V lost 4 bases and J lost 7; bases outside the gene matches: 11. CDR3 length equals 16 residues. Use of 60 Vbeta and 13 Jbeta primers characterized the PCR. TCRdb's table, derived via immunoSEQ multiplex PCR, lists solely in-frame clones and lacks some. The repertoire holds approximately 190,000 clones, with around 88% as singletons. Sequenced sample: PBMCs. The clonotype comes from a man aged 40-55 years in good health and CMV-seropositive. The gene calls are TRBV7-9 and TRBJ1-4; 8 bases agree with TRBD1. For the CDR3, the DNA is TGTGCCAGCAGCTCATCGAAAACAGGGGGGGGTGAAAAACTGTTTTTT. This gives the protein CASSSSKTGGGEKLFF.